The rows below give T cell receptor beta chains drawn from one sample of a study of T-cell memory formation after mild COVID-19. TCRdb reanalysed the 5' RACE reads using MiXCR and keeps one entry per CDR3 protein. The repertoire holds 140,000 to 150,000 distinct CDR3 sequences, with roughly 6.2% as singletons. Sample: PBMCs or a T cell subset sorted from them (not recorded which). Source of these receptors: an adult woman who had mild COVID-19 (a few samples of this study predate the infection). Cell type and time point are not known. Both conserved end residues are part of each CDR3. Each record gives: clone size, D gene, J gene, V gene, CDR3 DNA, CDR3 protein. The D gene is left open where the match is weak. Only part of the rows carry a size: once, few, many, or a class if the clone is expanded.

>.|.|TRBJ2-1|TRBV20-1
TGCAGTGCTAGAGGCGGCTATGAGCAGTTCTTC
CSARGGYEQFF
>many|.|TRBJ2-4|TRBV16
TGTGCCAGCAGCCAATCGAGCGGAATTCAGTACTTC
CASSQSSGIQYF
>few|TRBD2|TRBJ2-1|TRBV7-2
TGTGCCAGCAGCTATCCGGGACAGGGAAGGACTAGCGGGACCCGGACGGAGCAGTTCTTC
CASSYPGQGRTSGTRTEQFF
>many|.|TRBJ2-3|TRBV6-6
TGTGCCAGCAGTCGCCCGACTTGGGGGATCACAGATACGCAGTATTTT
CASSRPTWGITDTQYF
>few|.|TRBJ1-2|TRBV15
TGTGCCACCAGCAGAGATCGTACAGGGAATGGCTACACCTTC
CATSRDRTGNGYTF
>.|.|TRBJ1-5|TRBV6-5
TGTGCCAGCAGGAGGGTAGAGGGGCGACAGCCCCAGCATTTT
CASRRVEGRQPQHF
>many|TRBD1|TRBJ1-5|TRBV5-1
TGCGCCAGCAGCTGGGGACAGGGGAATCAGCCCCAGCATTTT
CASSWGQGNQPQHF
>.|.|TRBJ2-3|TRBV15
TGTGCCACCAGCAAACTAGTTCTAAGAGATACGCAGTATTTT
CATSKLVLRDTQYF
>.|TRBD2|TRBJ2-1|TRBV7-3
TGTGCCAGCTCTGGGACTAGCGCCTACAATGAGCAGTTCTTC
CASSGTSAYNEQFF
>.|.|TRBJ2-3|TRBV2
TGTGCCAGCAGTGAATCGGCTAGCGGCACAGATACGCAGTATTTT
CASSESASGTDTQYF